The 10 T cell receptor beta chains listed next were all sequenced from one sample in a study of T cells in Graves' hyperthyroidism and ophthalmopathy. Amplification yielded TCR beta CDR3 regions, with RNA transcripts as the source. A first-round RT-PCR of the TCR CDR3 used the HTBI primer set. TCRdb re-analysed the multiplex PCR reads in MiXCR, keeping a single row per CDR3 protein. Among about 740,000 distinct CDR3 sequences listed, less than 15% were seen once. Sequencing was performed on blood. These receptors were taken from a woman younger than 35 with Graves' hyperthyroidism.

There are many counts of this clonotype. This CDR3 reads CASSFGDGYTF. Written as DNA, the CDR3 is TGTGCCAGCAGCTTTGGAGATGGCTACACCTTC. The rearrangement links TRBV7-9 to TRBJ1-2, with no clear D. The V gene's germline CDR1 is SEHNR and CDR2 FQNEAQ (reference sequence). This CDR3 is 11 amino acids long. Trimming shortened V by 3 bases and J by 6 bases, and 5 bases separated the two germline ends.

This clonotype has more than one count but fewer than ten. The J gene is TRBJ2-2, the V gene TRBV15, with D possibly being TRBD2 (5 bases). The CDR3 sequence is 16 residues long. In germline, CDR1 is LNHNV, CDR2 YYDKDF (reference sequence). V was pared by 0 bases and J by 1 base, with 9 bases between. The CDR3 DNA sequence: TGTGCCACCAGCAGAGATAGCGTGCGGAACACCGGGGAGCTGTTTTTT. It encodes CATSRDSVRNTGELFF.

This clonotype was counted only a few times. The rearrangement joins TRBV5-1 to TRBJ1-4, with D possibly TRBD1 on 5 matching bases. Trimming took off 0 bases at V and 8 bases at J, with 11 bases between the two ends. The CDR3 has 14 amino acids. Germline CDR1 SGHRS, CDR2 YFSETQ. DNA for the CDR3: TGCGCCAGCAGCTTGGTAACTCGGGACGAAAAACTGTTTTTT. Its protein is CASSLVTRDEKLFF. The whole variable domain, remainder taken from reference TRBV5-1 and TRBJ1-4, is KAGVTQTPRYLIKTRGQQVTLSCSPISGHRSVSWYQQTPGQGLQFLFEYFSETQRNKGNFPGRFSGRQFSNSRSEMNVSTLELGDSALYLCASSLVTRDEKLFFGSGTQLSVL.

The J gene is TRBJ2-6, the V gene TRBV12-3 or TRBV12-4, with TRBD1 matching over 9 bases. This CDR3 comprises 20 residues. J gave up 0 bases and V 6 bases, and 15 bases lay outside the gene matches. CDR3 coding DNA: TGTGCCAGCAGCACACAGGGGGCGGGTCCTCCCTACTCTGGGGCCAACGTCCTGACTTTC. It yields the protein CASSTQGAGPPYSGANVLTF.

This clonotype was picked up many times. The CDR3 loop is CASRGGGGYEQYF. The DNA for the CDR3 is TGTGCCAGCCGGGGAGGGGGAGGCTACGAGCAGTACTTC. V gene TRBV27 combines with J gene TRBJ2-7; D is possibly TRBD2 (7 bases). CDR3 size: 13 residues. V was shortened by 8 bases and J by 3 bases, with 14 bases between the two germline ends. From germline, CDR1 is MNHEY and CDR2 SMNVEV (reference sequence).

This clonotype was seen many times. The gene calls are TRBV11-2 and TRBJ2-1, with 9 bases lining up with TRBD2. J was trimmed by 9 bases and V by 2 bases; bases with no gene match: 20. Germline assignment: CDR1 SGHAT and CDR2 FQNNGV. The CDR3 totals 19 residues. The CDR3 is CASSLWEWGNSGRSSEQFF. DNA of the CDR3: TGTGCCAGCAGCTTATGGGAGTGGGGGAATAGCGGGAGATCCAGTGAGCAGTTCTTC.

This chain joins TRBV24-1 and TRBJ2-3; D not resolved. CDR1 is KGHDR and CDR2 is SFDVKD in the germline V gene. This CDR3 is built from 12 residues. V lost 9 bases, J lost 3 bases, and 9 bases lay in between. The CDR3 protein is CATSRATDTQYF. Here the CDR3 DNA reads TGTGCCACCTCGAGAGCGACAGATACGCAGTATTTT.

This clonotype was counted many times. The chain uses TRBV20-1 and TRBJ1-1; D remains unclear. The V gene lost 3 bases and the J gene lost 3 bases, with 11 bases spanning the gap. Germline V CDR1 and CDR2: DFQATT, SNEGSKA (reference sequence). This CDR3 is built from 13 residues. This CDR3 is CSASWAQDTEAFF. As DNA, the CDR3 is TGCAGTGCTAGCTGGGCTCAGGACACTGAAGCTTTCTTT.

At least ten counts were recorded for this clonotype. CDR3: CASSFLQGASYNEQFF. The CDR3 nucleotides are TGTGCCAGCAGCTTTTTACAGGGGGCGAGCTACAATGAGCAGTTCTTC. The V call is TRBV11-2, the J call TRBJ2-1; 9 bases align to TRBD1. This CDR3 has 16 amino acids. The V and J ends lost 3 bases and 3 bases, in that order; junction bases with no gene match: 6. Germline V gene lookup returns CDR1 SGHAT and CDR2 FQNNGV.

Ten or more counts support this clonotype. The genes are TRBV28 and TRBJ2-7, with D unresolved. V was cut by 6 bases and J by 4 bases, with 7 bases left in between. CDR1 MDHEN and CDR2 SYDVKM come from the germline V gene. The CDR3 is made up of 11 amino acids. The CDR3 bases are TGTGCCAGCAGCCCCCAGTACGAGCAGTACTTC. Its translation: CASSPQYEQYF.